The sequence of this T cell receptor beta chain was determined in a study of T cell repertoires in cytomegalovirus infection. Study-level information: Public TCR beta signature analysis indicated the presence of both CMV infection and matching HLA type. The study, taken as a whole, reports: Based on cumulative public TCR beta family frequency, carriers of CMV plus the relevant HLA were identified. The ex vivo response was dominated by HLA-C-restricted CMV-specific TCR beta clonotypes.

This CDR3 has 14 amino acids. Trimming took 4 bases from V and 0 from J, leaving 7 bases between them. CDR1 is SEHNR and CDR2 is FQNEAQ in the germline V gene (reference sequence). With respect to this clonotype: Its antigen is unidentified.

A single record per CDR3 protein comes from TCRdb applying MiXCR to the reads. The sample carries roughly 90,000 distinct CDR3 sequences, under 30% recorded once. The chain uses TRBV7-9 and TRBJ2-1; D possibly corresponds to TRBD2 (5 bases). The sample consisted of CD8+ T cells from cultured PBMCs, taken from culture after CMV antigen stimulation. This clonotype was obtained from a human donor in good health (CMV status not recorded). Some clones in this sample may be carry-over from other donors' samples. This chain's CDR3 is CASSSTNSYNEQFF. As DNA, the CDR3 is TGTGCCAGCAGCTCGACTAACTCCTACAATGAGCAGTTCTTC.